This TCR beta chain emerged from a study of T cells in narcolepsy listed by TCRdb under 2018. With respect to the entire study: The study enrolled patients with narcolepsy type 1 or type 2 (NT1, NT2) together with healthy control donors. The study sought autoreactive T cells targeting hypocretin neuron self-antigens (hypocretin, TRIB2) in narcolepsy patients, using TCR Vbeta sequencing to track clonotypes in blood and CSF. Broader findings and caveats from the paper: No sequences matching autoreactive T cell clones were present in some of the blood memory CD4+ repertoires from patients and controls. According to the report, autoreactive clonotypes were detected serially in the blood of the same patients and of different patients, but not in healthy controls. Numbers of sequenced blood memory CD4+ clonotypes were comparable, averaging about 40,000 in patients and roughly 35,000 in controls. HCRT-specific and TRIB2-specific autoreactive clonotypes were highlighted in plots that compared CD4+ T cell clonotypes in CSF versus blood from the same patient.

Libraries were constructed by the immunoSEQ multiplex PCR assay. TCRdb's version of the immuneACCESS table is confined to in-frame rearrangements and falls short of the full clone set. An unresolved V gene accounts for under half of the shortfall where checked; the remainder is of unknown origin. Present in this sample are about 33,000 clones, under 90% of which were seen just once. Clones ranked in the top ten supply 1% to 1.5% of the sample. For TCR Vbeta sequencing, memory CD4+ T cells were sorted ex vivo from the peripheral blood of both healthy controls and narcolepsy patients. As for this clone: No cognate antigen has been identified for it. Per-nucleotide qualities are absent, and no much larger clonotype sits a single base away.

V was cut back by 0 bases and J by 10 bases, leaving a gap of 11 bases between them. The CDR3 goes from the cysteine to the phenylalanine over 13 residues. Only the CDR3 DNA is retained, 39 bases long and in frame from the first base. CDR1 and CDR2 (LNHNV, YYDKDF) derive from the germline V gene (reference sequence). Sequencing input: CD45RA- memory CD4+ T cells from PBMCs. Reading the label with the study, this specimen's cell subset or site is: memory T cells sorted ex vivo from peripheral blood. The sequence derives from a human donor with narcolepsy. The rearrangement joined TRBV15 to TRBJ2-3; 5 matching bases give a weak D call of TRBD2. The CDR3 reads CATSRDGLQPQYF. The DNA is as follows: TGTGCCACCAGCAGAGATGGACTCCAACCGCAGTATTTT.